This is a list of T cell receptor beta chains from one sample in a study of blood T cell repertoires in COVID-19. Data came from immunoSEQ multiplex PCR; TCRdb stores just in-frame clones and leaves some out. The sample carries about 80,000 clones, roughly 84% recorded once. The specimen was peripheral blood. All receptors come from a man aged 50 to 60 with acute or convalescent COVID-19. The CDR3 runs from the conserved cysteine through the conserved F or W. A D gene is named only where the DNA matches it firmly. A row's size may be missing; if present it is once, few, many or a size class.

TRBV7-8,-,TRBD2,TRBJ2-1,CASSLDLGLAWGQSSYNEQFF,TGTGCCAGCAGCTTAGATTTAGGACTAGCGTGGGGCCAGAGCTCCTACAATGAGCAGTTCTTC
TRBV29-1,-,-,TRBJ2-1,CSTRTTSGWNEQFF,TGCAGCACAAGGACTACCTCAGGTTGGAATGAGCAGTTCTTC
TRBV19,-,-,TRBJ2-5,CASSVGQTQETQYF,TGTGCCAGTAGTGTCGGACAGACCCAAGAGACCCAGTACTTC
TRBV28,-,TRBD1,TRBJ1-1,CASSPRDRGAFF,TGTGCCAGCAGCCCCCGCGACAGGGGAGCTTTCTTT
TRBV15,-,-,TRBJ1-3,CATSNGGSGNTIYF,TGTGCCACCAGCAACGGGGGGTCAGGAAACACCATATATTTT
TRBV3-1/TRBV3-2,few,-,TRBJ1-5,CASSEGYNQPQHF,TGTGCCAGCAGCGAGGGATACAATCAGCCCCAGCATTTT
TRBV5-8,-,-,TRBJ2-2,CASSLVRRRNTGELFF,TGTGCCAGCAGCTTGGTGAGGAGGAGGAACACCGGGGAGCTGTTTTTT
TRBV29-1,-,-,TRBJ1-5,CSVEDRGGGPQHF,TGCAGCGTTGAAGATCGCGGGGGGGGGCCCCAGCATTTT
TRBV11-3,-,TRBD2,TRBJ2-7,CASSPGTSGDEQYF,TGTGCCAGCAGCCCCGGGACTAGCGGTGACGAGCAGTACTTC
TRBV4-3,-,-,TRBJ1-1,CASSQDSRESEAFF,TGCGCCAGCAGCCAAGATAGTCGGGAGAGTGAAGCTTTCTTT
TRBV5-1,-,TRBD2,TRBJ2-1,CASSWEGRGDEQFF,TGCGCCAGCAGCTGGGAGGGGCGGGGGGATGAGCAGTTCTTC
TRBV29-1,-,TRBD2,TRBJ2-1,CSVEWLTSDRNEQFF,TGCAGCGTTGAATGGTTGACTAGCGACAGGAATGAGCAGTTCTTC
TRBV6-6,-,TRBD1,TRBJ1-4,CASRSTGGATNEKLFF,TGTGCCAGCAGATCGACAGGGGGCGCGACTAATGAAAAACTGTTTTTT
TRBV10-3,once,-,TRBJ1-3,CAIGRPGNTIYF,TGTGCCATCGGCCGCCCTGGAAACACCATATATTTT
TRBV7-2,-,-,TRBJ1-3,CASSLGTEGNTIYF,TGTGCCAGCAGCTTAGGGACAGAAGGAAACACCATATATTTT
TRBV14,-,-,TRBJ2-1,CASSRTNSYNEQFF,TGTGCCAGCAGCCGGACTAACTCCTACAATGAGCAGTTCTTC
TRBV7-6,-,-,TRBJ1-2,CASSNRTSRNYGYTF,TGTGCCAGCAGCAATAGGACAAGTCGAAACTATGGCTACACCTTC
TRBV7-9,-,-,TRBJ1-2,CASSLVADYGYTF,TGTGCCAGCAGCTTAGTGGCAGACTATGGCTACACCTTC
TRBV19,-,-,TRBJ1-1,CASREDGVNTEAFF,TGTGCCAGTAGAGAAGACGGGGTGAACACTGAAGCTTTCTTT
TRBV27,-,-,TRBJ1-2,CASSLKAGPGYTF,TGTGCCAGCAGTTTAAAGGCGGGGCCCGGCTACACCTTC
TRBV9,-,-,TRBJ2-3,CASTQGGITDTQYF,TGTGCCAGCACCCAGGGTGGGATCACAGATACGCAGTATTTT
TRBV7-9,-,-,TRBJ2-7,CASTSGGDPYEQYF,TGTGCCAGCACCTCCGGGGGAGATCCCTACGAGCAGTACTTC
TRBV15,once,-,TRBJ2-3,CATSRDLTDTQYF,TGTGCCACCAGCAGAGATCTTACAGATACGCAGTATTTT
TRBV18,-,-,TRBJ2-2,CASSPTDSHTGELFF,TGTGCCAGCTCACCGACAGACAGCCACACCGGGGAGCTGTTTTTT
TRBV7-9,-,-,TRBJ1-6,CASSLVTQGPDSPLHF,TGTGCCAGCAGCCTCGTAACGCAGGGGCCCGATTCACCCCTCCACTTT
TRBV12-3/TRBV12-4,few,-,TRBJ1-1,CASSLRQDTEAFF,TGTGCCAGCAGTTTAAGGCAGGACACTGAAGCTTTCTTT